The entry that follows covers one T cell receptor (beta chain) sequence. What it recognizes is unknown. This sample was taken from a study of T cell responses to AZD1222 COVID-19 vaccine. Study-level results: Seropositive status at baseline applied to only 6 or 7 AZD1222 recipients.

CDR3 length equals 13 residues. CDR1 is DFQATT and CDR2 is SNEGSKA in the germline V gene (reference sequence). Trimming stripped 3 bases from V and 7 bases from J, with 13 bases between. Assay: immunoSEQ multiplex PCR; the TCRdb copy retains only in-frame clones and omits some. The sample holds under 150,000 clones; around 90% are singletons and the top ten take 5.5% to 6.5%. The chain employs TRBV20-1 and TRBJ1-5, with D unresolved. The sequence was obtained from an adult in good health. Sample: peripheral blood, taken on day 0 of AZD1222 vaccination. Here the CDR3 DNA reads TGCAGTGCTAGTACGGGTCTTGACCAGCCCCAGCATTTT. It is translated as CSASTGLDQPQHF.